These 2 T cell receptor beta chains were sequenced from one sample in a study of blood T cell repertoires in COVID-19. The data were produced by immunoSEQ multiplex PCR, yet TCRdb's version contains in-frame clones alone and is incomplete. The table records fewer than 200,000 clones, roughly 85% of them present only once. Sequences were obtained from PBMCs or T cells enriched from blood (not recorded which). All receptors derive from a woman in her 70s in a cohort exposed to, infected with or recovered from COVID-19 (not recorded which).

The CDR3 DNA reads as TGTGCCAGTAGTATTCTATTTCTAGCGGCCTACAATGAGCAGTTCTTC. This encodes CASSILFLAAYNEQFF. The chain carries TRBV19 and TRBJ2-1; 7 bases are shared with TRBD2. V lost 3 bases to trimming and J lost 2 bases; unmatched junction nucleotides: 7. There are 16 residues in the CDR3. Germline lookup yields CDR1 LNHDA and CDR2 SQIVND (reference sequence).

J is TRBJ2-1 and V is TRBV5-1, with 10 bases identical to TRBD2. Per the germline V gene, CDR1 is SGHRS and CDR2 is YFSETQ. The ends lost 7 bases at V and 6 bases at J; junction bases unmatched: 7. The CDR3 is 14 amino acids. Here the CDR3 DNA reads TGCGCCAGCCGCAGACTAGCGGGCATCAATGAGCAGTTCTTC. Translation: CASRRLAGINEQFF.